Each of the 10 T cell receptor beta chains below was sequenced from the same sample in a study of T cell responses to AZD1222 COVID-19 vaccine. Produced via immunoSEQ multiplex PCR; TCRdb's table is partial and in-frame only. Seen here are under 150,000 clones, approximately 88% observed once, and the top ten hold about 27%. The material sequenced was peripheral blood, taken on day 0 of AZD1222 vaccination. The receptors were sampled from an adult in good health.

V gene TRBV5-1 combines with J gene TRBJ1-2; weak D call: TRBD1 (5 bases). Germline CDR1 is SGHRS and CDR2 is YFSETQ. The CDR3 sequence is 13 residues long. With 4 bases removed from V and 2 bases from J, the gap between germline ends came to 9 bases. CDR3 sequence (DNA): TGCGCCAGCAGCCCGGGGGACAACTATGGCTACACCTTC. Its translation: CASSPGDNYGYTF. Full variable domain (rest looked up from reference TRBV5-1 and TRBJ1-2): KAGVTQTPRYLIKTRGQQVTLSCSPISGHRSVSWYQQTPGQGLQFLFEYFSETQRNKGNFPGRFSGRQFSNSRSEMNVSTLELGDSALYLCASSPGDNYGYTFGSGTRLTVV.

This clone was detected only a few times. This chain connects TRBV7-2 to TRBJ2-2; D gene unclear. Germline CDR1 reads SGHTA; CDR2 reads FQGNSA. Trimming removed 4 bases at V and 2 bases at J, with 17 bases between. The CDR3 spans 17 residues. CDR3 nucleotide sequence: TGTGCCAGCAGCTGGACCTCGGGCGGATTCAACACCGGGGAGCTGTTTTTT. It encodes CASSWTSGGFNTGELFF. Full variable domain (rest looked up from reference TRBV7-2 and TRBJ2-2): GAGVSQSPSNKVTEKGKDVELRCDPISGHTALYWYRQSLGQGLEFLIYFQGNSAPDKSGLPSDRFSAERTGGSVSTLTIQRTQQEDSAVYLCASSWTSGGFNTGELFFGEGSRLTVL.

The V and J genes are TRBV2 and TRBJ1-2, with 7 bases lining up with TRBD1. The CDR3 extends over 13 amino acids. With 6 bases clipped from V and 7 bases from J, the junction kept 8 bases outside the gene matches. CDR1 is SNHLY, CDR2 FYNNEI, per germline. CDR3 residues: CASSDTTGVGYTF. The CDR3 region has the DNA TGTGCCAGCAGCGACACTACAGGGGTTGGCTACACCTTC.

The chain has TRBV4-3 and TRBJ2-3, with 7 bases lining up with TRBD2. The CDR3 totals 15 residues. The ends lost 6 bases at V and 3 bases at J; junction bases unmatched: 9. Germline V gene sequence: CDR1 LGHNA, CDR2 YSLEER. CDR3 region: CASRGGLAVTDTQYF. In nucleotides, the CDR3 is TGCGCCAGCAGGGGGGGTCTAGCGGTTACAGATACGCAGTATTTT.

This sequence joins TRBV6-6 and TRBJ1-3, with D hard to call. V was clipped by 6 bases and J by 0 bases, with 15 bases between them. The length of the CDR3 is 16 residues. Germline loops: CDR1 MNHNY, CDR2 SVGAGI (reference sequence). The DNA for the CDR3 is TGTGCCAGCAGCGCTACGCCGGGTTCCTCTGGAAACACCATATATTTT. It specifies CASSATPGSSGNTIYF.

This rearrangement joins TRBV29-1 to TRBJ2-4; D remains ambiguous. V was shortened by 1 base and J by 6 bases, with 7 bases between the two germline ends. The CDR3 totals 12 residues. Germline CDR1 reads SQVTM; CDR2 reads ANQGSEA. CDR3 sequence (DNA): TGCAGCGTTGAAGTTCTCTCAAACATTCAGTACTTC. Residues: CSVEVLSNIQYF.

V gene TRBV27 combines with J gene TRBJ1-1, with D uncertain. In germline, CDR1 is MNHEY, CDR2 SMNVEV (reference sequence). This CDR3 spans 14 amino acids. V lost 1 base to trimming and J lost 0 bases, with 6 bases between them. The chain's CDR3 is CASSLLGMNTEAFF. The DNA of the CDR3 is TGTGCCAGCAGTTTATTAGGCATGAACACTGAAGCTTTCTTT.

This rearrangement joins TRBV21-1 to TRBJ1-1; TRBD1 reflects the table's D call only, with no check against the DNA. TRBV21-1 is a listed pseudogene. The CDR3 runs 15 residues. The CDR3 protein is CASSKITAGPAEAFF. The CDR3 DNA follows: TGTGCCAGCAGCAAAATTACAGCAGGGCCTGCTGAAGCTTTCTTT.

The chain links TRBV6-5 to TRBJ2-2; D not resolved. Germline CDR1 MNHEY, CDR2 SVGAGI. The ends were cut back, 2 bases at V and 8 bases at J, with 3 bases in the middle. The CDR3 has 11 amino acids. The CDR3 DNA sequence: TGTGCCAGCAGTTACGGAGGGGAGCTGTTTTTT. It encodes CASSYGGELFF.

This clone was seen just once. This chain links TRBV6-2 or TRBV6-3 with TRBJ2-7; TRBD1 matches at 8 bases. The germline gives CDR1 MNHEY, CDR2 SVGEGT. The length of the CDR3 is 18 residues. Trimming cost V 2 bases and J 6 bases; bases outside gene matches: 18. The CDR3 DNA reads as TGTGCCAGCAGTTACCCCACATACCGCCGGACAGGGAACGGCGAGCAGTACTTC. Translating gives CASSYPTYRRTGNGEQYF.